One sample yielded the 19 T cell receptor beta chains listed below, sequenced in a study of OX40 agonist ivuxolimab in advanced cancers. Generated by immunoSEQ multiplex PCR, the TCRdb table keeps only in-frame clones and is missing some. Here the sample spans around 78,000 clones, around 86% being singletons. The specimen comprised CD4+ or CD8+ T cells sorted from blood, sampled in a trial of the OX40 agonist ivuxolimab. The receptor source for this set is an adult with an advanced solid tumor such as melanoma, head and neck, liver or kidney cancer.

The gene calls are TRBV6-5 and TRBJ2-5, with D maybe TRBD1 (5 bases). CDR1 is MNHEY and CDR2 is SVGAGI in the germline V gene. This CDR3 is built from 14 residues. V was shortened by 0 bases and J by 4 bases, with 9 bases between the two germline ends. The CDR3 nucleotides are TGTGCCAGCAGTTACTCGGGGCAAGCAGAGACCCAGTACTTC. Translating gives CASSYSGQAETQYF.

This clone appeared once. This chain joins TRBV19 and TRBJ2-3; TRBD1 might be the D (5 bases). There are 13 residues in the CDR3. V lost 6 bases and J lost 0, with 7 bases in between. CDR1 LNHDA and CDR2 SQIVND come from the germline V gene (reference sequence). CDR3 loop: CASRQASTDTQYF. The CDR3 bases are TGTGCCAGTAGACAGGCTAGCACAGATACGCAGTATTTT.

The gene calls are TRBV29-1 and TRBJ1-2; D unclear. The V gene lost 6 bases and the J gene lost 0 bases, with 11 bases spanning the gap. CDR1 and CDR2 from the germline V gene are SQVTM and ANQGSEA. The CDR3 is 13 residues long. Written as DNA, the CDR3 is TGCAGCGTCCCGGCGAATACTAACTATGGCTACACCTTC. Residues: CSVPANTNYGYTF.

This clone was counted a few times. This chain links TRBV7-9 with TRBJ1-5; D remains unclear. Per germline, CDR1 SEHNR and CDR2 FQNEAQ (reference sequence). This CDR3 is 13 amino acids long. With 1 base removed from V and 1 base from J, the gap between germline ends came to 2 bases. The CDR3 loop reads CASSLESNQPQHF. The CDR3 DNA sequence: TGTGCCAGCAGCTTAGAGAGCAATCAGCCCCAGCATTTT. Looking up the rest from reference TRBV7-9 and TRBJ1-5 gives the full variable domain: DTGVSQNPRHKITKRGQNVTFRCDPISEHNRLYWYRQTLGQGPEFLTYFQNEAQLEKSRLLSDRFSAERPKGSFSTLEIQRTEQGDSAMYLCASSLESNQPQHFGDGTRLSIL.

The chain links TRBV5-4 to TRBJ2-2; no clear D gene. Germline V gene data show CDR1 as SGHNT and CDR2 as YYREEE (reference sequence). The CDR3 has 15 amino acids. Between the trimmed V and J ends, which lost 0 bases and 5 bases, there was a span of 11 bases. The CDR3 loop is CASSLAGARTGELFF. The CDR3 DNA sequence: TGTGCCAGCAGCTTGGCCGGCGCTCGGACCGGGGAGCTGTTTTTT.

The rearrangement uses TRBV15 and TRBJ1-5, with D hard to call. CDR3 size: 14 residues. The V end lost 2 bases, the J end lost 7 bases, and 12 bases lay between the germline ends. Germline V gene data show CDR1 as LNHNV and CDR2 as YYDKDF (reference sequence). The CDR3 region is CATSRRGLGQPQHF. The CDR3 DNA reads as TGTGCCACCAGCAGAAGAGGCCTAGGGCAGCCCCAGCATTTT.

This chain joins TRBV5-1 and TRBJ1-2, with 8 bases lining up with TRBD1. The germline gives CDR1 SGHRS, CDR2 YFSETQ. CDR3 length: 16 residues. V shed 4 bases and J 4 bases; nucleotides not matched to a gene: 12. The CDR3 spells CASSQAGTGELYGYTF. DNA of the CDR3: TGCGCCAGCAGCCAGGCTGGGACAGGAGAGCTCTATGGCTACACCTTC.

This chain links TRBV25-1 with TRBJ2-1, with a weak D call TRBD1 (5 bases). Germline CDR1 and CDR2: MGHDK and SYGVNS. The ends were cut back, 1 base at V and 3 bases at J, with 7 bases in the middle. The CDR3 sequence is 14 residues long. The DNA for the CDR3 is TGTGCCAGCAGTGAATTTCAGGGCTACAATGAGCAGTTCTTC. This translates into CASSEFQGYNEQFF.

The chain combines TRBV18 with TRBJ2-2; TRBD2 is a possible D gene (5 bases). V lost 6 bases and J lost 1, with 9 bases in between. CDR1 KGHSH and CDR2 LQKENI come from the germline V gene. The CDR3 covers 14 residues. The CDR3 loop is CASSRSGNTGELFF. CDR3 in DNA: TGTGCCAGCTCCCGGAGCGGGAACACCGGGGAGCTGTTTTTT.

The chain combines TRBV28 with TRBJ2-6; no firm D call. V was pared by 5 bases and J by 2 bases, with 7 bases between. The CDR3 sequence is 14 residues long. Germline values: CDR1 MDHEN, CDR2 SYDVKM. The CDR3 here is CASSPRAGANVLTF. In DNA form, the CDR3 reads TGTGCCAGCAGTCCCCGGGCTGGGGCCAACGTCCTGACTTTC.

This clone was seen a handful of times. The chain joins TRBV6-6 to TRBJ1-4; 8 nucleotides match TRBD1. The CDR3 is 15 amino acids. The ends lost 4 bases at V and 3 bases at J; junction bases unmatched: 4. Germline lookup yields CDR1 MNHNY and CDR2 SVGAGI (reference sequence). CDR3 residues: CASSFPQGANEKLFF. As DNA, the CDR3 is TGTGCCAGCAGTTTTCCACAGGGGGCTAATGAAAAACTGTTTTTT.

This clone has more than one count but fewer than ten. The CDR3 nucleotides read TGTGCCAGTAGTATAGTAACTAGCGGGGCCTACGAGCAGTACTTC. Amino acid sequence: CASSIVTSGAYEQYF. This chain uses TRBV19 with TRBJ2-7; TRBD2 matches 10 bases. Germline trimming cut 1 base from V and 2 bases from J; bases unmatched to any gene: 2. The CDR3 totals 15 residues. Looked up from germline, CDR1 is LNHDA and CDR2 is SQIVND (reference sequence).

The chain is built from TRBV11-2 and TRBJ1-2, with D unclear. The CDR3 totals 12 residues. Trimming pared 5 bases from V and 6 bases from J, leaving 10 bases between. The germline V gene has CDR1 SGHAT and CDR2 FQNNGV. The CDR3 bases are TGTGCCAGCAGCCCAGGACTGGATGGCTACACCTTC. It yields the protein CASSPGLDGYTF.

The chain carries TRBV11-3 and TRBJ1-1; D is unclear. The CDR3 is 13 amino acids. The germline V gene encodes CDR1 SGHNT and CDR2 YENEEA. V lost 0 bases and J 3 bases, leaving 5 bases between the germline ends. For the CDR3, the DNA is TGTGCCAGCAGCTTAGACAGCTACACTGAAGCTTTCTTT. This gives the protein CASSLDSYTEAFF. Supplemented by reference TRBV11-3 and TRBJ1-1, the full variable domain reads EAGVVQSPRYKIIEKKQPVAFWCNPISGHNTLYWYLQNLGQGPELLIRYENEEAVDDSQLPKDRFSAERLKGVDSTLKIQPAELGDSAVYLCASSLDSYTEAFFGQGTRLTVV.

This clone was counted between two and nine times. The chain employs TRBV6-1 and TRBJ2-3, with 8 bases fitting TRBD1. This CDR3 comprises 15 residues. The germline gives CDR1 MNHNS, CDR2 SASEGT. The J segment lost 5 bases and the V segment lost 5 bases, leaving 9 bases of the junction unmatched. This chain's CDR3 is CASSLTGGKGDTQYF. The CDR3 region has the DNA TGTGCCAGCAGTCTTACAGGGGGGAAGGGAGATACGCAGTATTTT.

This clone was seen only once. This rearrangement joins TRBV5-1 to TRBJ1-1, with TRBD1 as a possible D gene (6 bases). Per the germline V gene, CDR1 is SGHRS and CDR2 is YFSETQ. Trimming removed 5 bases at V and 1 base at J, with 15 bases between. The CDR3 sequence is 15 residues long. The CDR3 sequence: CASSQGGAENTEAFF. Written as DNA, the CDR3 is TGCGCCAGCAGTCAAGGGGGGGCGGAGAACACTGAAGCTTTCTTT. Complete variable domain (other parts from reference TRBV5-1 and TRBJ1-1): KAGVTQTPRYLIKTRGQQVTLSCSPISGHRSVSWYQQTPGQGLQFLFEYFSETQRNKGNFPGRFSGRQFSNSRSEMNVSTLELGDSALYLCASSQGGAENTEAFFGQGTRLTVV.

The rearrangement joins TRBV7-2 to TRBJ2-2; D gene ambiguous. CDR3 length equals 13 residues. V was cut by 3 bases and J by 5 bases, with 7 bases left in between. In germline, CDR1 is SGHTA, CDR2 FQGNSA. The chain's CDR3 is CASSLVRTGELFF. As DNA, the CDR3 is TGTGCCAGCAGCTTGGTTAGGACCGGGGAGCTGTTTTTT.

This chain's CDR3 is CASSWTANTGELFF. Written as DNA, the CDR3 is TGTGCCAGCAGCTGGACAGCGAACACCGGGGAGCTGTTTTTT. The chain employs TRBV11-2 and TRBJ2-2; TRBD1 might be the D (6 bases). The CDR3 loop spans 14 amino acids. The V and J ends lost 4 bases and 0 bases respectively, with 6 bases between them. The germline CDR1 and CDR2 sequences are SGHAT and FQNNGV. The full variable domain, completed using reference TRBV11-2 and TRBJ2-2, is EAGVAQSPRYKIIEKRQSVAFWCNPISGHATLYWYQQILGQGPKLLIQFQNNGVVDDSQLPKDRFSAERLKGVDSTLKIQPAKLEDSAVYLCASSWTANTGELFFGEGSRLTVL.

CDR3 loop: CASSPLTGVYEQYF. The CDR3, as DNA: TGTGCCAGCTCACCACTTACGGGAGTTTACGAGCAGTACTTC. The chain uses TRBV18 and TRBJ2-7, with D perhaps TRBD2 (6 bases). V was trimmed by 1 base and J by 4 bases, leaving 11 bases between them. CDR1 and CDR2 (germline): KGHSH, LQKENI. There are 14 residues in the CDR3.